These T cell receptor beta chains were read from a single sample in a study of blood T cell repertoires in COVID-19. Libraries were prepared by immunoSEQ multiplex PCR; TCRdb keeps only in-frame clonotypes and omits some of them. The data hold over 150,000 clones, with over 60% observed a single time. The material sequenced was peripheral blood. The receptor source for this set is a woman of 80 years or more with acute or convalescent COVID-19. Both conserved end residues are part of each CDR3. A D gene is named only where the DNA matches it firmly. Some rows mark clone size as missing; the rest say once, few, many or name a class of expanded clone.

v_call: TRBV7-2
j_call: TRBJ1-1
clone_size: .
d_call: .
cdr3_aa: CASSSDSHTEAFF
cdr3_nt: TGTGCCAGCAGCTCAGACAGCCACACTGAAGCTTTCTTT

v_call: TRBV18
j_call: TRBJ1-1
clone_size: .
d_call: .
cdr3_aa: CASSPPLGGMNTEAFF
cdr3_nt: TGTGCCAGCTCACCCCCGTTGGGGGGAATGAACACTGAAGCTTTCTTT

v_call: TRBV2
j_call: TRBJ2-7
clone_size: .
d_call: .
cdr3_aa: CASNDRPYEQYF
cdr3_nt: TGTGCCAGCAACGACAGACCCTACGAGCAGTACTTC

v_call: TRBV3-1/TRBV3-2
j_call: TRBJ2-2
clone_size: once
d_call: TRBD2
cdr3_aa: CASSQLPPMGGGARELFF
cdr3_nt: TGTGCCAGCAGCCAACTTCCCCCCATGGGCGGGGGGGCGCGGGAGCTGTTTTTT

v_call: TRBV24-1
j_call: TRBJ1-2
clone_size: .
d_call: .
cdr3_aa: CATSDSRGGNIGISGYTF
cdr3_nt: TGTGCCACCAGTGATTCGAGAGGGGGAAACATAGGAATAAGTGGCTACACCTTC

v_call: TRBV7-9
j_call: TRBJ1-6
clone_size: .
d_call: TRBD1
cdr3_aa: CASSLGGQGASPLHF
cdr3_nt: TGTGCCAGCAGCTTAGGGGGACAGGGAGCTTCACCCCTCCACTTT

v_call: TRBV10-3
j_call: TRBJ1-3
clone_size: few
d_call: .
cdr3_aa: CAHSGGGTGTGNTIYF
cdr3_nt: TGTGCCCACTCCGGGGGGGGCACAGGGACTGGAAACACCATATATTTT

v_call: TRBV7-9
j_call: TRBJ1-5
clone_size: once
d_call: .
cdr3_aa: CASSQGGDQPQHF
cdr3_nt: TGTGCCAGCAGCCAAGGGGGGGATCAGCCCCAGCATTTT

v_call: TRBV27
j_call: TRBJ2-7
clone_size: .
d_call: .
cdr3_aa: CASSSPTSEQYF
cdr3_nt: TGTGCCAGCAGTTCGCCCACTAGCGAGCAGTACTTC

v_call: TRBV24-1
j_call: TRBJ2-1
clone_size: .
d_call: .
cdr3_aa: CATSEAGSSSYNEQFF
cdr3_nt: TGTGCCACCAGTGAAGCCGGTTCAAGCTCCTACAATGAGCAGTTCTTC

v_call: TRBV5-1
j_call: TRBJ1-1
clone_size: .
d_call: TRBD1
cdr3_aa: CASSLTGGSEAFF
cdr3_nt: TGCGCCAGCAGCTTGACAGGGGGTTCTGAAGCTTTCTTT

v_call: TRBV4-3
j_call: TRBJ1-2
clone_size: .
d_call: .
cdr3_aa: CASSHPDSYGYTF
cdr3_nt: TGCGCCAGCAGCCACCCTGACAGCTATGGCTACACCTTC

v_call: TRBV18
j_call: TRBJ2-7
clone_size: few
d_call: .
cdr3_aa: CASSPSGEQYF
cdr3_nt: TGTGCCAGCTCACCGAGTGGCGAGCAGTACTTC

v_call: TRBV5-6
j_call: TRBJ2-5
clone_size: few
d_call: TRBD1
cdr3_aa: CASWGRGRGETQYF
cdr3_nt: TGTGCCAGCTGGGGCAGGGGGCGCGGAGAGACCCAGTACTTC

v_call: TRBV3-1/TRBV3-2
j_call: TRBJ2-5
clone_size: .
d_call: TRBD2
cdr3_aa: CASSQRSSGTPRQETQYF
cdr3_nt: TGTGCCAGCAGCCAAAGGTCTAGCGGGACCCCCAGGCAAGAGACCCAGTACTTC

v_call: TRBV5-1
j_call: TRBJ1-1
clone_size: .
d_call: .
cdr3_aa: CASSLAGGRITEAFF
cdr3_nt: TGCGCCAGCAGCTTGGCGGGGGGGCGGATAACTGAAGCTTTCTTT

v_call: TRBV2
j_call: TRBJ1-2
clone_size: .
d_call: TRBD1
cdr3_aa: CASSDRAVGYGYTF
cdr3_nt: TGTGCCAGCAGCGACAGGGCGGTAGGCTATGGCTACACCTTC

v_call: TRBV5-1
j_call: TRBJ2-7
clone_size: .
d_call: .
cdr3_aa: CASSLAGSEQYF
cdr3_nt: TGCGCCAGCAGCTTGGCCGGGAGCGAGCAGTACTTC

v_call: TRBV7-2
j_call: TRBJ1-4
clone_size: .
d_call: TRBD1
cdr3_aa: CASSAQTGFGNEKLFF
cdr3_nt: TGTGCCAGCAGCGCTCAGACAGGGTTTGGCAATGAAAAACTGTTTTTT

v_call: TRBV7-2
j_call: TRBJ1-2
clone_size: .
d_call: TRBD1
cdr3_aa: CASSLAWTGTNYGYTF
cdr3_nt: TGTGCCAGCAGCTTAGCGTGGACAGGGACAAACTATGGCTACACCTTC

v_call: TRBV7-2
j_call: TRBJ2-1
clone_size: .
d_call: TRBD2
cdr3_aa: CASSSNGGKQFF
cdr3_nt: TGTGCCAGCAGCTCAAACGGGGGGAAGCAGTTCTTC

v_call: TRBV3-1/TRBV3-2
j_call: TRBJ2-1
clone_size: .
d_call: TRBD2
cdr3_aa: CASSRSSGINEQFF
cdr3_nt: TGTGCCAGCAGCCGTTCTAGCGGGATAAATGAGCAGTTCTTC

v_call: TRBV9
j_call: TRBJ2-7
clone_size: once
d_call: TRBD1
cdr3_aa: CASSATGASSYEQYF
cdr3_nt: TGTGCCAGCAGCGCGACAGGGGCGAGCTCCTACGAGCAGTACTTC

v_call: TRBV7-8
j_call: TRBJ2-7
clone_size: .
d_call: .
cdr3_aa: CASSLVGKGREQYF
cdr3_nt: TGTGCCAGCAGCTTAGTGGGTAAGGGGCGCGAGCAGTACTTC

v_call: TRBV7-3
j_call: TRBJ2-1
clone_size: .
d_call: TRBD1
cdr3_aa: CASSLRQGEKFF
cdr3_nt: TGTGCCAGCAGCTTAAGGCAGGGGGAGAAGTTCTTC

v_call: TRBV5-5
j_call: TRBJ2-5
clone_size: .
d_call: .
cdr3_aa: CASFNRELAGQETQYF
cdr3_nt: TGTGCCAGCTTCAACAGGGAGTTGGCGGGCCAAGAGACCCAGTACTTC

v_call: TRBV30
j_call: TRBJ1-5
clone_size: .
d_call: TRBD1
cdr3_aa: CAWGGQPYSNQPQHF
cdr3_nt: TGTGCCTGGGGGGGACAGCCATATAGCAATCAGCCCCAGCATTTT

v_call: TRBV3-1/TRBV3-2
j_call: TRBJ1-6
clone_size: .
d_call: .
cdr3_aa: CASSQVLNSPLHF
cdr3_nt: TGTGCCAGCAGCCAAGTTCTAAATTCACCCCTCCACTTT